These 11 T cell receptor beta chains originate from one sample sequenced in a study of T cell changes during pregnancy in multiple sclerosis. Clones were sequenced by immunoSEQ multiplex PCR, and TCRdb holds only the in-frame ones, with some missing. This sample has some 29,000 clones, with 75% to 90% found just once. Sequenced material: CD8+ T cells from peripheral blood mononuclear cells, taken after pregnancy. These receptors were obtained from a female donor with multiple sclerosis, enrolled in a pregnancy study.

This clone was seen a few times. The CDR3 DNA sequence: TGTGCCAGCAGTCTACAGACAAATGAAAAACTGTTTTTT. This gives the protein CASSLQTNEKLFF. J is TRBJ1-4 and V is TRBV6-4; no clear D gene. The CDR3 has 13 amino acids. Per germline, CDR1 MRHNA and CDR2 SNTAGT. The V gene lost 5 bases and the J gene lost 5 bases, with 9 bases spanning the gap.

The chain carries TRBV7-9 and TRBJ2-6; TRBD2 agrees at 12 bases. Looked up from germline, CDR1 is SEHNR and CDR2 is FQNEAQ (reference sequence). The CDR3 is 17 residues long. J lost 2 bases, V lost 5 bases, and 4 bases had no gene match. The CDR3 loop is CASSGLAGWAGANVLTF. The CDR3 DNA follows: TGTGCCAGCAGCGGACTAGCGGGATGGGCTGGGGCCAACGTCCTGACTTTC.

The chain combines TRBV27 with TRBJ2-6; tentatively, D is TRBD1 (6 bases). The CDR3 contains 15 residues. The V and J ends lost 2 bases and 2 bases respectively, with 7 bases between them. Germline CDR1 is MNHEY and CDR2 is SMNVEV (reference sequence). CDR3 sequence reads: CASSLEGAGANVLTF. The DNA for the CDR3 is TGTGCCAGCAGTTTAGAGGGGGCTGGGGCCAACGTCCTGACTTTC.

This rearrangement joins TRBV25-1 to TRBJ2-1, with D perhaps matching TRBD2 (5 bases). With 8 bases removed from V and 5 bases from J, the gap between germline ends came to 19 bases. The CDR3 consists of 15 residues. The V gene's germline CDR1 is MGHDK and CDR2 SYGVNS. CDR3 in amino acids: CASGRGKESDNEQFF. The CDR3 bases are TGTGCCAGCGGCAGAGGGAAGGAATCCGACAATGAGCAGTTCTTC.

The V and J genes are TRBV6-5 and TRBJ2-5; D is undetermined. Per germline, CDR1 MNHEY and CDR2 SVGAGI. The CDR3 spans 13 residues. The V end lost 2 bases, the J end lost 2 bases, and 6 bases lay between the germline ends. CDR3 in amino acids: CASSYESQETQYF. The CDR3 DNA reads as TGTGCCAGCAGTTACGAGTCTCAAGAGACCCAGTACTTC.

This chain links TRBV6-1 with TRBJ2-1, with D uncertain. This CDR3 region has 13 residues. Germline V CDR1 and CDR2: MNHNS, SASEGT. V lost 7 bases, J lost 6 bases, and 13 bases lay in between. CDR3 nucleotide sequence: TGTGCCAGCATGCGCCCTAATCGCAATGAGCAGTTCTTC. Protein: CASMRPNRNEQFF.

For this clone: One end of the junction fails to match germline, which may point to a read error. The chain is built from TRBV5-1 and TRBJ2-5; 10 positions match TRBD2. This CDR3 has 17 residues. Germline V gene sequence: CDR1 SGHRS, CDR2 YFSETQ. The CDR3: CASSLVAQGLAKETQYF. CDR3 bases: TGCGCCAGCAGTTTGGTAGCACAGGGACTAGCGAAAGAGACCCAGTACTTC.

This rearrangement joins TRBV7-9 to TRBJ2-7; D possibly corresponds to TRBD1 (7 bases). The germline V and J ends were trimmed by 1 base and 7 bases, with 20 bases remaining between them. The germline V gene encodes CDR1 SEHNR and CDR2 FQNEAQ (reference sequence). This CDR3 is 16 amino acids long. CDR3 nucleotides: TGTGCCAGCAGCTTAGTTTGGCAGGGGGGTCCGGGGGAGCAGTACTTC. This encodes CASSLVWQGGPGEQYF.

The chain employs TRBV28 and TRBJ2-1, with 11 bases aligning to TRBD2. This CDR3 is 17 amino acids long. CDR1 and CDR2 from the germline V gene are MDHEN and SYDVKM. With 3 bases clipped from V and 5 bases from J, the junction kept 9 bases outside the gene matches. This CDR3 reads CASSLGTSGGRNNEQFF. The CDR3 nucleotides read TGTGCCAGCAGTTTGGGGACTAGCGGAGGGAGAAACAATGAGCAGTTCTTC.

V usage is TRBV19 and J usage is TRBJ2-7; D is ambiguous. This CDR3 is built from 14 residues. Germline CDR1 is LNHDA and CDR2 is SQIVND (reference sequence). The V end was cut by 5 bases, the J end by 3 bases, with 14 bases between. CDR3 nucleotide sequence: TGTGCCAGTAGTTCCGCTCACGAGGTCTACGAGCAGTACTTC. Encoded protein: CASSSAHEVYEQYF.

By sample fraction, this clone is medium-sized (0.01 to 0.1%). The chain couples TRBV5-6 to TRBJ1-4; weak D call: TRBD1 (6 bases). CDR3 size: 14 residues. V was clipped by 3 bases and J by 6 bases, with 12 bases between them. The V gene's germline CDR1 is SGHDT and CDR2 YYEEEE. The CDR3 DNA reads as TGTGCCAGCAGCTGGGGGGGGGCGGATGAAAAACTGTTTTTT. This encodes CASSWGGADEKLFF.